This TCR beta chain was sequenced in a study of shared clonotypes between healthy human individuals. V was cut by 4 bases and J by 1 base, with 14 bases left in between. Germline CDR1 and CDR2: MGHRA and YSYEKL. The CDR3 extends over 15 amino acids. Profiled with immunoSEQ multiplex PCR; TCRdb holds only in-frame clones, not every one. Of about 2 million clones listed, about 95% are singletons. Naive CD8 cells lacked CD45RO, underwent positive selection for CCR7 and left out terminally differentiated effector memory CD45RA+ cells. The V gene is TRBV4-1, the J gene TRBJ2-7, with D tentatively TRBD2 (6 bases). Sequences were obtained from naive CD8+ T cells sorted from blood. The TCR comes from a young man in good health. CDR3 in DNA: TGCGCCAGCAGCCCACTGGCGGGGCAATCCTACGAGCAGTACTTC. It is translated as CASSPLAGQSYEQYF.